Shown below are 29 T cell receptor beta chains from a single sample sequenced in a study of T cells after somatic rescue of genetic block. Using immunoSEQ multiplex PCR, the repertoire was profiled, and TCRdb retains in-frame clones only, with some absent. The sample shows over 14,000 clones, approximately 71% of them seen only once. Sequences were obtained from peripheral blood mononuclear cells (PBMCs). These receptors were collected from a man younger than 35.

The CDR3 DNA follows: TGTGCCAGCAGTTTCTGGGGCCAGAACACTGAAGCTTTCTTT. It yields the protein CASSFWGQNTEAFF. The V gene is TRBV6-6, the J gene TRBJ1-1, with TRBD1 as a possible D gene (5 bases). From germline, CDR1 is MNHNY and CDR2 SVGAGI (reference sequence). V gave up 4 bases and J gave up 1 base, with 10 bases separating them. The CDR3 runs 14 residues.

The gene calls are TRBV5-1 and TRBJ2-2; possible D gene TRBD2, 7 bases. Germline V gene sequence: CDR1 SGHRS, CDR2 YFSETQ. The CDR3 contains 16 residues. V was pared by 3 bases and J by 1 base, with 13 bases between. CDR3 sequence: CASSSTGRGNTGELFF. CDR3 DNA sequence: TGCGCCAGCAGCTCCACAGGGAGGGGGAACACCGGGGAGCTGTTTTTT.

This clone was detected only once. CDR3 nucleotide sequence: TGTGCCAGCAGCATGGACAGGGGGGTCTATGGCTACACCTTC. Translation gives CASSMDRGVYGYTF. V gene TRBV5-4 combines with J gene TRBJ1-2, with TRBD1 identical over 10 bases. Germline V gene data show CDR1 as SGHNT and CDR2 as YYREEE (reference sequence). This CDR3 is 14 amino acids long. The V segment lost 4 bases and the J segment 4 bases; nucleotides outside the gene matches: 4.

The chain uses TRBV6-6 and TRBJ2-3; D unclear. CDR1 MNHNY and CDR2 SVGAGI come from the germline V gene (reference sequence). The CDR3 totals 15 residues. With 2 bases removed from V and 2 bases from J, the gap between germline ends came to 11 bases. CDR3 coding DNA: TGTGCCAGCAGTTACGGCCCCCCCTTCACAGATACGCAGTATTTT. Translated, it gives CASSYGPPFTDTQYF.

V and J are TRBV7-3 and TRBJ2-4, with a weak D call TRBD2 (5 bases). This CDR3 has 18 amino acids. The ends were cut back, 5 bases at V and 5 bases at J, with 25 bases in the middle. Germline CDR1 SGHTA, CDR2 FQGTGA. CDR3 sequence: CASSRPWELAVSENIQYF. The DNA of the CDR3 is TGTGCCAGCAGCCGACCTTGGGAGCTAGCCGTTTCGGAAAACATTCAGTACTTC.

The gene calls are TRBV30 and TRBJ2-5; 8 bases fit TRBD2. V trimming: 0 bases; J trimming: 2 bases; junction bases outside the gene matches: 2. CDR1 is GTSNPN, CDR2 SVGIG, per germline (reference sequence). CDR3 size: 14 residues. The CDR3 nucleotides are TGTGCCTGGAGTGTACTAGCGGTTCAAGAGACCCAGTACTTC. It codes for CAWSVLAVQETQYF.

The chain has TRBV6-5 and TRBJ2-1, with 14 positions matching TRBD2. The length of the CDR3 is 16 residues. CDR1 and CDR2 from the germline V gene are MNHEY and SVGAGI. Trimming at V came to 4 bases and at J to 7 bases, leaving 6 bases not matched to a gene. CDR3 nucleotides: TGTGCCAGCAGTTGGACTAGCGGGAGGCCGGGGAATGAGCAGTTCTTC. Its protein is CASSWTSGRPGNEQFF.

J is TRBJ2-1 and V is TRBV4-2, with 7 bases aligning to TRBD1. Germline loops: CDR1 LGHNA, CDR2 YNFKEQ. This CDR3 is 14 amino acids long. V shed 3 bases, J shed 6 bases, and the junction held 5 bases outside the gene matches. The CDR3 DNA follows: TGTGCCAGCAGCCACCTCACAGGGGCCAATGAGCAGTTCTTC. Translation gives CASSHLTGANEQFF.

This sequence joins TRBV29-1 and TRBJ1-2; 9 bases align to TRBD1. Unmatched junction bases numbered 5, after V lost 0 bases and J lost 0 bases. CDR3 size: 16 residues. CDR1 is SQVTM, CDR2 ANQGSEA, per germline. CDR3 loop: CSVEDRGQGTNYGYTF. CDR3 coding DNA: TGCAGCGTTGAAGATCGAGGACAGGGGACTAACTATGGCTACACCTTC. Using reference TRBV29-1 and TRBJ1-2 for the parts outside the CDR3, the full variable domain is SAVISQKPSRDICQRGTSLTIQCQVDSQVTMMFWYRQQPGQSLTLIATANQGSEATYESGFVIDKFPISRPNLTFSTLTVSNMSPEDSSIYLCSVEDRGQGTNYGYTFGSGTRLTVV.

V gene TRBV2 combines with J gene TRBJ2-5; 7 nucleotides align to TRBD1. Germline trimming cut 4 bases from V and 4 bases from J; bases unmatched to any gene: 6. The CDR3 sequence is 14 residues long. CDR1 is SNHLY, CDR2 FYNNEI, per germline. The DNA for the CDR3 is TGTGCCAGCAGTGGACAGGGATTTGGAGAGACCCAGTACTTC. The encoded protein is CASSGQGFGETQYF.

V is TRBV7-8 and J is TRBJ1-2; D not resolved. CDR3 size: 17 residues. Germline V gives CDR1 SGHVS, CDR2 FQNEAQ. Trimming shortened V by 2 bases and J by 0 bases, and 16 bases separated the two germline ends. CDR3 DNA: TGTGCCAGCAGCTTAATGGCCGACGGGGTAGCTAACTATGGCTACACCTTC. Translating gives CASSLMADGVANYGYTF.

The CDR3 protein is CASSPQLGAEDEQYF. CDR3 in DNA: TGTGCCAGCTCACCACAGTTGGGGGCAGAAGACGAGCAGTACTTC. The chain combines TRBV18 with TRBJ2-5, with D tentatively TRBD1 (6 bases). Matching the DNA end better, TRBJ2-7 makes the J call doubtful. The CDR3 contains 15 residues. Looked up from germline, CDR1 is KGHSH and CDR2 is LQKENI.

This clone was picked up one time. The chain employs TRBV6-5 and TRBJ1-1; weak D call: TRBD1 (5 bases). Germline V lookup: CDR1 MNHEY, CDR2 SVGAGI. Deletions cut 3 bases from V and 4 bases from J, with 12 bases between. The CDR3 runs to 14 residues. The CDR3 loop reads CASSYGRGGTEAFF. CDR3 coding DNA: TGTGCCAGCAGTTATGGGAGGGGCGGCACTGAAGCTTTCTTT.

This clone was counted once. In DNA, the CDR3 is TGTGCCAGCAGTTACAGGGGGAATGATTCACCCCTCCACTTT. Protein product: CASSYRGNDSPLHF. The chain employs TRBV6-5 and TRBJ1-6; maybe TRBD1 (6 bases). This CDR3 spans 14 amino acids. Germline V gene lookup returns CDR1 MNHEY and CDR2 SVGAGI. V was trimmed by 2 bases and J by 8 bases, leaving 10 bases between them.

This chain's CDR3 is CASSFRAHWSTEAFF. As DNA, the CDR3 is TGTGCCAGCAGCTTCCGGGCCCATTGGAGCACTGAAGCTTTCTTT. The V and J genes are TRBV5-5 and TRBJ1-1, with unresolved D. V gave up 2 bases and J gave up 4 bases, with 15 bases separating them. The CDR3 totals 15 residues. Germline V CDR1 and CDR2: SGHKS, YYEKEE (reference sequence).

This chain connects TRBV6-6 to TRBJ1-2; D not resolved. Germline CDR1 MNHNY, CDR2 SVGAGI (reference sequence). Trimming removed 8 bases from V and 4 bases from J, with 17 bases in between. CDR3 size: 14 residues. This CDR3 is CASQPDRNPYGYTF. CDR3 bases: TGTGCCAGCCAGCCTGACCGGAACCCCTATGGCTACACCTTC.

The chain carries TRBV5-1 and TRBJ1-5, with no clear D. CDR1 SGHRS and CDR2 YFSETQ come from the germline V gene. V was trimmed by 0 bases and J by 2 bases, leaving 9 bases between them. The CDR3 extends over 15 amino acids. The CDR3 nucleotides read TGCGCCAGCAGCTTGGCCGGGGTGGGCAATCAGCCCCAGCATTTT. As protein: CASSLAGVGNQPQHF.

This clone was recorded a few times. This chain links TRBV29-1 with TRBJ2-7, with D perhaps TRBD1 or TRBD2 (5 bases each). The CDR3 has 13 amino acids. Per germline, CDR1 SQVTM and CDR2 ANQGSEA. The V and J ends lost 7 bases and 0 bases respectively, with 13 bases between them. This CDR3 is CSGRDGNSYEQYF. The CDR3 bases are TGCAGCGGACGGGACGGAAACTCCTACGAGCAGTACTTC.

This chain links TRBV15 with TRBJ2-2, with 7 nucleotides matching TRBD1. J was trimmed by 4 bases and V by 0 bases; bases with no gene match: 5. This CDR3 has 16 residues. Germline-derived CDR1 and CDR2 are LNHNV and YYDKDF (reference sequence). The CDR3 sequence: CATSREAAGGTGELFF. For the CDR3, the DNA is TGTGCCACCAGCAGAGAGGCCGCAGGGGGCACCGGGGAGCTGTTTTTT.

V gene TRBV7-9 combines with J gene TRBJ2-3; D uncertain. The CDR3 has 14 amino acids. Deletions cut 1 base from V and 0 bases from J, with 5 bases between. CDR1 and CDR2 (germline): SEHNR, FQNEAQ (reference sequence). In nucleotides, the CDR3 is TGTGCCAGCAGCTTAGTCTCTAGCACAGATACGCAGTATTTT. Translating gives CASSLVSSTDTQYF.

The chain uses TRBV18 and TRBJ2-2; no firm D call. CDR1 is KGHSH and CDR2 is LQKENI in the germline V gene. The CDR3 totals 14 residues. V lost 2 bases and J 3 bases, leaving 7 bases between the germline ends. This CDR3 reads CASSPLKDTGELFF. DNA of the CDR3: TGTGCCAGCTCACCATTGAAGGACACCGGGGAGCTGTTTTTT.

This clone was observed a handful of times. This chain's CDR3 is CASSPGSAEYEQYF. CDR3 in DNA: TGTGCCAGCTCACCAGGTAGCGCCGAATACGAGCAGTACTTC. The J gene is TRBJ2-7, the V gene TRBV18, with D possibly being TRBD2 (5 bases). Looked up from germline, CDR1 is KGHSH and CDR2 is LQKENI. The CDR3 extends over 14 amino acids. The ends were cut back, 2 bases at V and 4 bases at J, with 12 bases in the middle.

V usage is TRBV25-1 and J usage is TRBJ2-5; 9 positions agree with TRBD1. Gene TRBJ2-7 matches the end of the DNA better, so the J call may be wrong. Germline values: CDR1 MGHDK, CDR2 SYGVNS. This CDR3 is built from 17 residues. This CDR3 is CASSGYHGTGSSYEQYF. The CDR3 coding sequence is TGTGCCAGCAGCGGCTATCACGGGACAGGGAGCTCCTACGAGCAGTACTTC.

The V gene is TRBV28, the J gene TRBJ1-2; TRBD1 matches 10 bases. The V and J ends lost 6 bases and 7 bases, in that order; junction bases with no gene match: 11. Germline loops: CDR1 MDHEN, CDR2 SYDVKM. This CDR3 region has 15 residues. CDR3 loop: CASRTTGGLWIGYTF. For the CDR3, the DNA is TGTGCCAGCAGAACGACAGGGGGCCTCTGGATTGGCTACACCTTC.

A note on this clone: The junction differs from germline at one of its ends, possibly a read error. Other nucleotide sequences from this sample produce the same CDR3. The CDR3 spells CASSPVTYEQYF. The CDR3 nucleotides are TGCGCCAGCTCACCAGTCACGTACGAGCAGTACTTC. The chain couples TRBV18 to TRBJ2-7, with D unresolved. The CDR3 consists of 12 residues. Germline V gives CDR1 KGHSH, CDR2 LQKENI.

The chain employs TRBV7-9 and TRBJ1-1; 12 bases line up with TRBD1. The J segment lost 3 bases and the V segment lost 3 bases, leaving 8 bases of the junction unmatched. The CDR3 extends over 17 amino acids. Germline CDR1 SEHNR, CDR2 FQNEAQ (reference sequence). In DNA form, the CDR3 reads TGTGCCAGCAGCTTCCGGGACAGGGGGCCGGTGGACACTGAAGCTTTCTTT. This sequence encodes CASSFRDRGPVDTEAFF.

This clone was found many times. The gene calls are TRBV29-1 and TRBJ1-2, with TRBD1 as a possible D gene (5 bases). There are 11 residues in the CDR3. CDR1 SQVTM and CDR2 ANQGSEA come from the germline V gene. V was trimmed by 5 bases and J by 8 bases, leaving 12 bases between them. The DNA of the CDR3 is TGCAGCGTTTTCGGGGCCGAGGGCTACACCTTC. Amino acids: CSVFGAEGYTF.

The V and J genes are TRBV2 and TRBJ2-1; TRBD2 agrees at 11 bases. CDR1 is SNHLY and CDR2 is FYNNEI in the germline V gene. Trimming cost V 5 bases and J 8 bases; bases outside gene matches: 8. The CDR3 spans 15 residues. Here the CDR3 reads CASSPRLAGTHEQFF. CDR3 nucleotides: TGTGCCAGCAGTCCTCGACTAGCGGGGACCCATGAGCAGTTCTTC.

The J gene is TRBJ1-2, the V gene TRBV6-5, with 8 bases lining up with TRBD1. The CDR3 is 14 residues long. V was clipped by 6 bases and J by 4 bases; unmatched bases: 7. CDR1 is MNHEY, CDR2 SVGAGI, per germline. The CDR3 loop is CASSPDRVAYGYTF. Here the CDR3 DNA reads TGTGCCAGCAGCCCGGACAGGGTTGCCTATGGCTACACCTTC.